One sample yielded the 21 T cell receptor beta chains listed below, sequenced in a study of Ad26.COV2.S vaccination and SARS-CoV-2 variants. Regarding treatment: approximately 18 received Ad26.COV2.S at low or high dose, single or two shots; about 5 received placebo; per-sample allocation not given. Following the first vaccine or placebo injection, samples were taken on day 63. Profiling relied on immunoSEQ multiplex PCR, and the TCRdb table lists in-frame clones only, not all of them. The table shows roughly 300,000 clones, with about 85% occurring only once. The starting material was peripheral blood, obtained in a trial of Ad26.COV2.S vaccine versus placebo. The source is a person aged 18-60 years who received the Ad26.COV2.S COVID-19 vaccine or a placebo.

V gene TRBV6-6 combines with J gene TRBJ2-3; D unclear. The CDR3 covers 13 residues. Germline assignment: CDR1 MNHNY and CDR2 SVGAGI (reference sequence). V lost 0 bases, J lost 5 bases, and 6 bases lay in between. The chain's CDR3 is CASSYSEKDTQYF. As DNA, the CDR3 is TGTGCCAGCAGTTACTCGGAGAAAGATACGCAGTATTTT.

This clone has a single count. This chain joins TRBV7-9 and TRBJ1-1; D not resolved. This CDR3 has 16 residues. Per the germline V gene, CDR1 is SEHNR and CDR2 is FQNEAQ (reference sequence). V lost 5 bases, J lost 11 bases, and 27 bases lay in between. The CDR3 loop reads CASSPGTTSREGQAFF. DNA of the CDR3: TGTGCCAGCAGCCCGGGAACGACATCGAGGGAGGGTCAGGCTTTCTTT.

The V call is TRBV6-6, the J call TRBJ1-2; D possibly corresponds to TRBD1 (6 bases). This CDR3 has 14 residues. The germline CDR1 and CDR2 sequences are MNHNY and SVGAGI (reference sequence). V was clipped by 6 bases and J by 5 bases, with 16 bases between them. The CDR3 DNA sequence: TGTGCCAGCAGCTCCTGGACAGTTGGGTATGGCTACACCTTC. This gives the protein CASSSWTVGYGYTF.

The chain recombines TRBV28 with TRBJ1-1; D possibly corresponds to TRBD1 (6 bases). The CDR3 loop spans 13 amino acids. Deletions cut 10 bases from V and 5 bases from J, with 17 bases between. Germline V gene sequence: CDR1 MDHEN, CDR2 SYDVKM. The CDR3 here is CATSTGSQTEAFF. In DNA form, the CDR3 reads TGTGCCACCTCCACAGGGAGTCAAACTGAAGCTTTCTTT.

This sequence joins TRBV28 and TRBJ2-5; 7 nucleotides agree with TRBD2. V shed 5 bases, J shed 2 bases, and the junction held 2 bases outside the gene matches. The CDR3 has 13 residues. Germline V CDR1 and CDR2: MDHEN, SYDVKM. This chain's CDR3 is CASSHGGQETQYF. CDR3 coding DNA: TGTGCCAGCAGTCACGGGGGGCAAGAGACCCAGTACTTC.

The rearrangement uses TRBV7-3 and TRBJ2-7, with TRBD2 matching 14 bases. This CDR3 has 16 residues. CDR1 is SGHTA and CDR2 is FQGTGA in the germline V gene. With 5 bases clipped from V and 2 bases from J, the junction kept 5 bases outside the gene matches. The CDR3 here is CASSPRLAGGPYEQYF. The CDR3 coding sequence is TGTGCCAGCAGCCCCCGACTAGCGGGAGGGCCCTACGAGCAGTACTTC.

About this clone: The junction shows a germline mismatch at one end, possibly a read error. The chain recombines TRBV6-5 with TRBJ1-5; the D is unclear. The germline V gene encodes CDR1 MNHEY and CDR2 SVGAGI. The CDR3 extends over 12 amino acids. This chain's CDR3 is CASSIRNRPQHF. The CDR3 nucleotides are TGTGCCAGTTCGATCCGCAATCGGCCCCAGCATTTT.

The chain recombines TRBV7-3 with TRBJ2-1; 8 bases match TRBD1. Germline loops: CDR1 SGHTA, CDR2 FQGTGA. Germline trimming cut 0 bases from V and 10 bases from J; bases unmatched to any gene: 14. The CDR3 has 17 residues. DNA of the CDR3: TGTGCCAGCAGCTTAACTCGTCAGGGGGCCGAACCACGAGAGCAGTTCTTC. Its translation: CASSLTRQGAEPREQFF.

The V gene is TRBV30, the J gene TRBJ2-5; D unclear. Trimming removed 3 bases at V and 2 bases at J, with 10 bases between. Germline V gene lookup returns CDR1 GTSNPN and CDR2 SVGIG (reference sequence). The CDR3 consists of 13 residues. The CDR3 sequence is CAWRNSIQETQYF. CDR3 nucleotide sequence: TGTGCCTGGAGAAACAGTATACAAGAGACCCAGTACTTC.

The chain joins TRBV25-1 to TRBJ1-2, with 9 positions matching TRBD1. Looked up from germline, CDR1 is MGHDK and CDR2 is SYGVNS. J lost 8 bases, V lost 3 bases, and 7 bases had no gene match. This CDR3 has 14 amino acids. The CDR3: CASSEIGTGLGYTF. CDR3 sequence (DNA): TGTGCCAGCAGTGAGATCGGGACAGGGTTGGGCTACACCTTC.

The gene calls are TRBV25-1 and TRBJ2-7; 10 positions match TRBD1. Germline CDR1 and CDR2: MGHDK and SYGVNS. This CDR3 comprises 12 residues. V was clipped by 2 bases and J by 12 bases; unmatched bases: 4. The CDR3 reads CASSERQGALYF. The CDR3 coding sequence is TGTGCCAGCAGTGAAAGACAGGGGGCTTTGTACTTC.

This clone was counted between two and nine times. The V gene is TRBV6-5, the J gene TRBJ1-5, with D possibly matching TRBD1 (6 bases). The CDR3 length is 13 residues. Trimming shortened V by 7 bases and J by 4 bases, and 11 bases separated the two germline ends. Germline V gives CDR1 MNHEY, CDR2 SVGAGI. The CDR3 DNA is TGTGCCAGCACCATAGGGGGAAATCAGCCCCAGCATTTT. The encoded protein is CASTIGGNQPQHF.

The genes are TRBV19 and TRBJ2-7; TRBD2 aligns across 10 bases. CDR1 and CDR2 from the germline V gene are LNHDA and SQIVND (reference sequence). The CDR3 spans 14 residues. The V gene end was trimmed by 3 bases and the J gene end by 6 bases; junction bases not matched to a gene: 5. CDR3 residues: CASSITSGTLEQYF. The DNA for the CDR3 is TGTGCCAGTAGTATTACTAGCGGGACTCTCGAGCAGTACTTC.

This clone was detected only once. V and J are TRBV6-5 and TRBJ2-5; D is unresolved. The germline V gene has CDR1 MNHEY and CDR2 SVGAGI. The CDR3 has 15 amino acids. V was pared by 8 bases and J by 0 bases, with 16 bases between. The CDR3 DNA follows: TGTGCCAGCCCGGACCCCACAGACTACCAAGAGACCCAGTACTTC. Amino acids: CASPDPTDYQETQYF.

The chain combines TRBV7-2 with TRBJ2-3; TRBD2 might be the D (6 bases). The CDR3 totals 16 residues. Per the germline V gene, CDR1 is SGHTA and CDR2 is FQGNSA. V was shortened by 1 base and J by 1 base, with 12 bases between the two germline ends. CDR3: CASSLDLDYRTDTQYF. The CDR3 DNA reads TGTGCCAGCAGCTTAGATTTGGACTACCGCACAGATACGCAGTATTTT. Variable domain in full (rest from reference TRBV7-2 and TRBJ2-3): GAGVSQSPSNKVTEKGKDVELRCDPISGHTALYWYRQSLGQGLEFLIYFQGNSAPDKSGLPSDRFSAERTGGSVSTLTIQRTQQEDSAVYLCASSLDLDYRTDTQYFGPGTRLTVL.

The CDR3 bases are TGTGCCAGCAGCCAAGTTGGGGACGGAGACAATGAGCAGTTCTTC. Protein product: CASSQVGDGDNEQFF. The rearrangement uses TRBV4-2 and TRBJ2-1; D is tentatively TRBD1 or TRBD2 (5 bases each). Per germline, CDR1 LGHNA and CDR2 YNFKEQ. V was shortened by 1 base and J by 5 bases, with 12 bases between the two germline ends. CDR3 size: 15 residues.

This chain links TRBV30 with TRBJ2-1, with a possible D match to TRBD1 (5 bases). The CDR3 contains 14 residues. V was clipped by 0 bases and J by 5 bases, with 11 bases between them. From germline, CDR1 is GTSNPN and CDR2 SVGIG (reference sequence). The CDR3 DNA reads as TGTGCCTGGAGTGTCGACAGTCCCAACAATGAGCAGTTCTTC. Translated: CAWSVDSPNNEQFF.

The CDR3 sequence is CASSLRGDLYEQYF. CDR3 nucleotides: TGTGCCAGCAGCTTGCGGGGCGACCTCTACGAGCAGTACTTC. The rearrangement uses TRBV7-2 and TRBJ2-7, with D maybe TRBD2 (6 bases). This CDR3 is built from 14 residues. CDR1 SGHTA and CDR2 FQGNSA come from the germline V gene. Trimming left V 3 bases short and J 3 bases short, with 12 bases between. The full variable domain, completed using reference TRBV7-2 and TRBJ2-7, is GAGVSQSPSNKVTEKGKDVELRCDPISGHTALYWYRQSLGQGLEFLIYFQGNSAPDKSGLPSDRFSAERTGGSVSTLTIQRTQQEDSAVYLCASSLRGDLYEQYFGPGTRLTVT.

The rearrangement uses TRBV9 and TRBJ2-2, with 9 bases aligning to TRBD2. Germline-derived CDR1 and CDR2 are SGDLS and YYNGEE. The CDR3 spans 20 residues. J lost 0 bases, V lost 3 bases, and 15 bases had no gene match. CDR3 sequence (DNA): TGTGCCAGCAGCGCCCACATTCTAGCGGGGCCTGGCGCGAACACCGGGGAGCTGTTTTTT. Translating gives CASSAHILAGPGANTGELFF.

The chain links TRBV10-3 to TRBJ1-1, with a weak D call TRBD1 (5 bases). Between the trimmed V and J ends, which lost 4 bases and 1 base, there was a span of 10 bases. The CDR3 spans 14 residues. The germline gives CDR1 ENHRY, CDR2 SYGVKD. The CDR3 DNA reads as TGTGCCATCAGTGGGGACCACGGGAACACTGAAGCTTTCTTT. Its translation is CAISGDHGNTEAFF.

This chain links TRBV19 with TRBJ2-2; 8 bases match TRBD2. The CDR3 length is 13 residues. Germline values: CDR1 LNHDA, CDR2 SQIVND (reference sequence). The junction had 9 bases not matched to a gene; V was cut back by 10 bases and J by 8 bases. In nucleotides, the CDR3 is TGTGCCACCCGGACTAGCCCTTTTGGGGAGCTGTTTTTT. The encoded protein is CATRTSPFGELFF.